These 20 T cell receptor beta chains share one sample of origin, sequenced in a study of blood T cell repertoires in COVID-19 (dated by TCRdb to between 2020 and 2021). Libraries were made using the immunoSEQ multiplex PCR assay. Drawn from immuneACCESS, this table holds only the in-frame rearrangements with V and J called that TCRdb kept. Clones are partly lost; checked studies trace under half to an unresolved V gene and leave the rest unexplained. Within this sample are 140,000 to 150,000 clones, with approximately 81% of them counted one time only. Jointly, the top ten make up roughly 8% of the sample. The sequencing sample was made of peripheral blood. Every receptor here comes from a human donor in a cohort sampled during active COVID-19.

The chain combines TRBV7-2 with TRBJ2-5; TRBD1 agrees at 8 bases. Trimming cost V 4 bases and J 5 bases; bases outside gene matches: 12. This CDR3 is built from 16 residues. The germline gives CDR1 SGHTA, CDR2 FQGNSA. The CDR3 loop is CASSSDRGVRHETQYF. CDR3 in DNA: TGTGCCAGCAGCTCAGACAGGGGTGTGCGTCACGAGACCCAGTACTTC. The whole variable domain, filled in from reference TRBV7-2 and TRBJ2-5, reads GAGVSQSPSNKVTEKGKDVELRCDPISGHTALYWYRQSLGQGLEFLIYFQGNSAPDKSGLPSDRFSAERTGGSVSTLTIQRTQQEDSAVYLCASSSDRGVRHETQYFGPGTRLLVL.

This chain links TRBV11-2 with TRBJ1-5; 8 positions agree with TRBD1. After removal of 5 bases from V and 0 bases from J, the junction contained 6 bases not matched to a gene. CDR1 is SGHAT, CDR2 FQNNGV, per germline. This CDR3 is built from 16 residues. The CDR3 protein is CASSNGQGYSNQPQHF. For the CDR3, the DNA is TGTGCCAGCAGCAACGGACAGGGCTATAGCAATCAGCCCCAGCATTTT.

This chain connects TRBV6-1 to TRBJ1-2; weak D call: TRBD1 (5 bases). Germline V lookup: CDR1 MNHNS, CDR2 SASEGT. CDR3 size: 14 residues. V was shortened by 2 bases and J by 0 bases, with 7 bases between the two germline ends. CDR3 region: CASSEQGSNYGYTF. The CDR3 DNA sequence: TGTGCCAGCAGTGAACAGGGATCTAACTATGGCTACACCTTC.

The chain is built from TRBV3-1 (or the pseudogene TRBV3-2) and TRBJ2-7; D is perhaps TRBD1 (6 bases). The V gene lost 3 bases and the J gene lost 7 bases, with 16 bases spanning the gap. The germline gives CDR1 LGHDT, CDR2 YNNKEL (reference sequence). This CDR3 region has 14 residues. CDR3 in DNA: TGTGCCAGCAGCCATACCCCAGGGGCAGGGGAGCAGTACTTC. Encoded protein: CASSHTPGAGEQYF.

The chain uses TRBV5-1 and TRBJ2-1, with 12 nucleotides matching TRBD2. Per germline, CDR1 SGHRS and CDR2 YFSETQ. The V segment lost 7 bases and the J segment 7 bases; nucleotides outside the gene matches: 12. The CDR3 has 16 amino acids. CDR3 residues: CASYPSGRAPGNEQFF. The CDR3 DNA reads as TGCGCCAGCTACCCTAGCGGGAGGGCCCCTGGAAATGAGCAGTTCTTC.

The J gene is TRBJ1-5, the V gene TRBV28, with 8 nucleotides matching TRBD1. The CDR3 contains 15 residues. Unmatched junction bases numbered 4, after V lost 3 bases and J lost 3 bases. Germline-derived CDR1 and CDR2 are MDHEN and SYDVKM. The CDR3 is CASSFLDRVNQPQHF. In DNA, the CDR3 is TGTGCCAGCAGTTTCCTGGACAGGGTCAATCAGCCCCAGCATTTT.

The rearrangement uses TRBV6-6 and TRBJ2-1; D is possibly TRBD2 (6 bases). With 7 bases removed from V and 6 bases from J, the gap between germline ends came to 22 bases. The CDR3 sequence is 16 residues long. Germline V gene sequence: CDR1 MNHNY, CDR2 SVGAGI (reference sequence). CDR3 loop: CASTPTGRGLANEQFF. DNA for the CDR3: TGTGCCAGCACCCCAACCGGGCGGGGATTAGCCAATGAGCAGTTCTTC.

The chain is built from TRBV4-1 and TRBJ2-1; the D gene is possibly TRBD1 (6 bases). Trimming took off 5 bases at V and 4 bases at J, with 15 bases between the two ends. The CDR3 runs to 15 residues. Germline V gene sequence: CDR1 MGHRA, CDR2 YSYEKL. As DNA, the CDR3 is TGCGCCAGCAGCAAAGGAGGACAGCAATACAATGAGCAGTTCTTC. Translated: CASSKGGQQYNEQFF.

This sequence joins TRBV5-8 and TRBJ2-5, with 10 bases that match TRBD2. Germline CDR1 SGHTS, CDR2 YDEGEE. Germline trimming cut 2 bases from V and 4 bases from J; bases unmatched to any gene: 8. The CDR3 has 16 amino acids. The CDR3 sequence: CASSFTPGLALETQYF. CDR3 in DNA: TGTGCCAGCAGCTTCACTCCGGGACTAGCGTTAGAGACCCAGTACTTC.

A few counts support this clone. The V gene is TRBV19, the J gene TRBJ2-3; D gene uncertain. Deletions cut 5 bases from V and 0 bases from J, with 9 bases between. Germline V CDR1 and CDR2: LNHDA, SQIVND (reference sequence). The CDR3 runs to 14 residues. The CDR3 region is CASSPTSSTDTQYF. CDR3 nucleotides: TGTGCCAGTAGTCCAACATCTAGCACAGATACGCAGTATTTT.

J is TRBJ1-2 and V is TRBV6-5; TRBD1 matches at 8 bases. CDR1 is MNHEY and CDR2 is SVGAGI in the germline V gene. V lost 8 bases, J lost 4 bases, and 6 bases stayed unmatched. CDR3 size: 13 residues. The CDR3 here is CASRTGSAYGYTF. The DNA for the CDR3 is TGTGCCAGCCGGACAGGGAGCGCCTATGGCTACACCTTC.

This chain joins TRBV27 and TRBJ1-1; D might be TRBD1 (6 bases). Germline V gene data show CDR1 as MNHEY and CDR2 as SMNVEV (reference sequence). The CDR3 is 15 amino acids. V lost 5 bases and J 4 bases, leaving 17 bases between the germline ends. As DNA, the CDR3 is TGTGCCAGCAGTCTTACTCCTACAGGGAGCACTGAAGCTTTCTTT. It yields the protein CASSLTPTGSTEAFF.

The chain carries TRBV15 and TRBJ2-7; tentatively, D is TRBD2 (5 bases). V lost 4 bases to trimming and J lost 0 bases, with 13 bases between them. The CDR3 loop spans 15 amino acids. CDR1 LNHNV and CDR2 YYDKDF come from the germline V gene (reference sequence). The CDR3 sequence is CATSTLTGSSYEQYF. The CDR3 region has the DNA TGTGCCACCAGCACCCTCACGGGGAGCTCCTACGAGCAGTACTTC.

In DNA form, the CDR3 reads TGTGCTAGTGGTTTGGCCGCCAGGGAGGGGCAAGAGACCCAGTACTTC. This encodes CASGLAAREGQETQYF. This chain links TRBV12-5 with TRBJ2-5; 7 bases match TRBD2. The V gene's germline CDR1 is LGHNT and CDR2 FRNRAP. V lost 1 base, J lost 2 bases, and 7 bases stayed unmatched. The length of the CDR3 is 16 residues.

The V and J genes are TRBV14 and TRBJ2-7; unclear D gene. V was shortened by 4 bases and J by 3 bases, with 4 bases between the two germline ends. This CDR3 has 11 residues. The germline CDR1 and CDR2 sequences are SGHDN and FVKESK. The CDR3 DNA reads TGTGCCAGCAGCCGACACTACGAGCAGTACTTC. The encoded protein is CASSRHYEQYF.

This clone came up a few times. CDR3 in DNA: TGTGCCAGTAGTTCACAGATCCAAGAGACCCAGTACTTC. This translates into CASSSQIQETQYF. The genes are TRBV19 and TRBJ2-5; D not resolved. Per the germline V gene, CDR1 is LNHDA and CDR2 is SQIVND (reference sequence). The V end was cut by 5 bases, the J end by 1 base, with 8 bases between. The CDR3 is 13 amino acids. The full variable domain, its missing parts supplied by reference TRBV19 and TRBJ2-5, is DGGITQSPKYLFRKEGQNVTLSCEQNLNHDAMYWYRQDPGQGLRLIYYSQIVNDFQKGDIAEGYSVSREKKESFPLTVTSAQKNPTAFYLCASSSQIQETQYFGPGTRLLVL.

The chain joins TRBV6-2 or TRBV6-3 to TRBJ1-4, with D unclear. The CDR3 is made up of 14 amino acids. V shed 3 bases and J shed 5 bases, with 10 bases lying between them. Germline lookup yields CDR1 MNHEY and CDR2 SVGEGT. CDR3 in amino acids: CASSYAGRNEKLFF. CDR3 in DNA: TGTGCCAGCAGTTATGCAGGCCGGAATGAAAAACTGTTTTTT.

The rearrangement joins TRBV5-6 to TRBJ1-2; 8 bases fit TRBD1. The CDR3 covers 14 residues. The germline gives CDR1 SGHDT, CDR2 YYEEEE. The V and J ends lost 5 bases and 4 bases, in that order; junction bases with no gene match: 7. The DNA for the CDR3 is TGTGCCAGCAGGGAGACAGGGGTAATCTATGGCTACACCTTC. Translated, it gives CASRETGVIYGYTF.

The genes are TRBV18 and TRBJ2-7; D call uncertain. The CDR3 loop spans 14 amino acids. V was cut by 3 bases and J by 0 bases, with 9 bases left in between. Germline CDR1 reads KGHSH; CDR2 reads LQKENI. CDR3 amino acids: CASSPTAVSYEQYF. The DNA of the CDR3 is TGTGCCAGCTCACCTACCGCAGTCTCCTACGAGCAGTACTTC.

This chain links TRBV28 with TRBJ1-2; 10 bases are a match to TRBD1. CDR3 length: 15 residues. Unmatched junction bases numbered 8, after V lost 5 bases and J lost 5 bases. The V gene's germline CDR1 is MDHEN and CDR2 SYDVKM. The chain's CDR3 is CASSRQGAQLYGYTF. DNA of the CDR3: TGTGCCAGCAGTCGACAGGGGGCGCAATTGTATGGCTACACCTTC.